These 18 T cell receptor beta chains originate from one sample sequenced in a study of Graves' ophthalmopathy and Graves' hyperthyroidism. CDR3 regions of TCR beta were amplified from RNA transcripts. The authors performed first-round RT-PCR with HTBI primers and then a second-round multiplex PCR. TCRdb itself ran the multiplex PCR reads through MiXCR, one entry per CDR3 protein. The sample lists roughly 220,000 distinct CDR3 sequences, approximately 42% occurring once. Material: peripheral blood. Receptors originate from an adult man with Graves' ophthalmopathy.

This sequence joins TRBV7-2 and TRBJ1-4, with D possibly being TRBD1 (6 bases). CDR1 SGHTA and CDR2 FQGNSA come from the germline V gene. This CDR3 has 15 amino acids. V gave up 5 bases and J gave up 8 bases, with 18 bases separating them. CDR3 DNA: TGTGCCAGCAGCCATCTCCAGGGGAACGGCGAAAAACTGTTTTTT. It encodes CASSHLQGNGEKLFF.

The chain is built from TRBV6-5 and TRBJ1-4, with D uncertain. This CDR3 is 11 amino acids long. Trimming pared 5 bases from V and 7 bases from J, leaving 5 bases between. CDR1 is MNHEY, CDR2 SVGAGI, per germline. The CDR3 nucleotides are TGTGCCAGCAGTAACCTTGAAAAACTGTTTTTT. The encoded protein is CASSNLEKLFF.

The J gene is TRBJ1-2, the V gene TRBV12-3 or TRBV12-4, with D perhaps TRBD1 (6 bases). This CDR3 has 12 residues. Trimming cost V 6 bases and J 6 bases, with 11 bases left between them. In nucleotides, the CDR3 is TGTGCCAGCAGCCCCAGGGGAAATGGCTACACCTTC. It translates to CASSPRGNGYTF.

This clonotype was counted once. The CDR3 sequence is CSVDKTGDTEKLFF. Written as DNA, the CDR3 is TGCAGCGTTGACAAGACAGGGGACACTGAAAAACTGTTTTTT. The gene calls are TRBV29-1 and TRBJ1-4; 8 bases match TRBD1. CDR1 and CDR2 (germline): SQVTM, ANQGSEA. V lost 3 bases, J lost 7 bases, and 7 bases stayed unmatched. This CDR3 comprises 14 residues.

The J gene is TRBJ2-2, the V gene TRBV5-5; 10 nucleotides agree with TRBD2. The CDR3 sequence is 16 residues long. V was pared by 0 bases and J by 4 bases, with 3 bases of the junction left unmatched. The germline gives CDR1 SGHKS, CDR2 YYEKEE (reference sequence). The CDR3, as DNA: TGTGCCAGCAGCTTGGATCCTAGCGGGAGCACCGGGGAGCTGTTTTTT. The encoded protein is CASSLDPSGSTGELFF.

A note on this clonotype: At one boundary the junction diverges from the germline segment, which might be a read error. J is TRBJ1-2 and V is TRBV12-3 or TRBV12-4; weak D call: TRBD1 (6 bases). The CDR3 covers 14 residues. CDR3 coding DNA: TGTGCCAGCAGTTTAGGGACAGCTAACTATGACTACACCTTC. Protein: CASSLGTANYDYTF.

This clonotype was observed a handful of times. CDR3 amino acids: CASSEGQGGMEYEKLFF. The CDR3 DNA sequence: TGTGCCAGCAGTGAAGGACAGGGGGGAATGGAGTACGAAAAACTGTTTTTT. J is TRBJ1-4 and V is TRBV2; TRBD1 aligns across 9 bases. Germline V gene data show CDR1 as SNHLY and CDR2 as FYNNEI. This CDR3 is 17 amino acids long. V trimming: 1 base; J trimming: 8 bases; junction bases outside the gene matches: 11.

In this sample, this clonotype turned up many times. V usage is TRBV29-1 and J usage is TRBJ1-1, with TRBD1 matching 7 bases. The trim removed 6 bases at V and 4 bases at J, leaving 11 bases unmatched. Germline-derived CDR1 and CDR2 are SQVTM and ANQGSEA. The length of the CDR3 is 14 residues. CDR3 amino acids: CSVDEGAVGTEAFF. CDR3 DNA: TGCAGCGTCGACGAGGGGGCAGTTGGCACTGAAGCTTTCTTT.

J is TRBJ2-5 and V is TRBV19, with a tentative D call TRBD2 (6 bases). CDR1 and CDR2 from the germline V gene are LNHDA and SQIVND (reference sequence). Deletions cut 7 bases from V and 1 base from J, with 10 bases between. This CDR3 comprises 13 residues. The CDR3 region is CASKEGTQETQYF. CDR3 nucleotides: TGTGCCAGTAAGGAGGGGACCCAAGAGACCCAGTACTTC. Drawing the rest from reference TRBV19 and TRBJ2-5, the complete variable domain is DGGITQSPKYLFRKEGQNVTLSCEQNLNHDAMYWYRQDPGQGLRLIYYSQIVNDFQKGDIAEGYSVSREKKESFPLTVTSAQKNPTAFYLCASKEGTQETQYFGPGTRLLVL.

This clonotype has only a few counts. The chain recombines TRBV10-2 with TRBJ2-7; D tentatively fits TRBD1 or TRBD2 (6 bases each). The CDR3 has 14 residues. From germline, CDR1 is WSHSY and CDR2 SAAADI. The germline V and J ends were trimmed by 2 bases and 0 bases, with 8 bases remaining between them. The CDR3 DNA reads TGCGCCAGCAGTGAGAGGGGGGCCTCCTACGAGCAGTACTTC. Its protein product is CASSERGASYEQYF.

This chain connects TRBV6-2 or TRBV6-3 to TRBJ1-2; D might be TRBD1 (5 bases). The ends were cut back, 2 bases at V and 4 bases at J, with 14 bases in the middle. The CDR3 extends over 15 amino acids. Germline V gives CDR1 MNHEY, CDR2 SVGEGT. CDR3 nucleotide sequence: TGTGCCAGCAGTTACGGTTTCGGGGCGTCCTATGGCTACACCTTC. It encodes CASSYGFGASYGYTF.

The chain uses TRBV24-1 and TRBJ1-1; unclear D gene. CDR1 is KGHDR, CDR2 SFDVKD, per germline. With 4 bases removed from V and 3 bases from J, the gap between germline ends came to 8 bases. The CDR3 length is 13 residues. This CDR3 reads CATSDAGYTEAFF. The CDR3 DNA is TGTGCCACCAGTGACGCAGGATACACTGAAGCTTTCTTT.

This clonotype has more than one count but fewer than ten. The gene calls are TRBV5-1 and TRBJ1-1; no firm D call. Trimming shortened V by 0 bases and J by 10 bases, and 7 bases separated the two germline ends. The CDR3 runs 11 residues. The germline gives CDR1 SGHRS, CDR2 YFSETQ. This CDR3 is CASSLDQRAFF. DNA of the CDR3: TGCGCCAGCAGCTTGGATCAGAGAGCTTTCTTT.

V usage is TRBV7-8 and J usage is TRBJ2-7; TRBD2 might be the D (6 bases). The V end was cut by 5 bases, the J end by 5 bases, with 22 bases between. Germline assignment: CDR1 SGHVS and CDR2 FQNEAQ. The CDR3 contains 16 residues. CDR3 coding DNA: TGTGCCAGCAGCCCCTGGGAGACCCTCGGGAGCCACGAGCAGTACTTC. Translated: CASSPWETLGSHEQYF.

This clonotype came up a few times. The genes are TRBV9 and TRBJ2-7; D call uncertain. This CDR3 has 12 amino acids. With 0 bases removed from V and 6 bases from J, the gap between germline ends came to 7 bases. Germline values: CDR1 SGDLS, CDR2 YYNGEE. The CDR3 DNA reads TGTGCCAGCAGCGTAGGGGCTGGCGAGCAGTACTTC. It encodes CASSVGAGEQYF.

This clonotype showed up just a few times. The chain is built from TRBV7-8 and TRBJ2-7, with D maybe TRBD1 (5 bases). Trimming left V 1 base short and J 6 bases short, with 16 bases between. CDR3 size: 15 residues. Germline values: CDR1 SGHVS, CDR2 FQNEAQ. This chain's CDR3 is CASSLVDQGLSEQYF. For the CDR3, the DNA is TGTGCCAGCAGCTTAGTAGACCAGGGCCTGTCCGAGCAGTACTTC.

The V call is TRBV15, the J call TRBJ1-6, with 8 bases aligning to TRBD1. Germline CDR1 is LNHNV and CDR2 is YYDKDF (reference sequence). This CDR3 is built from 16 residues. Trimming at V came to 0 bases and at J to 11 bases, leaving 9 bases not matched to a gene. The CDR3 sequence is CATSRDRAQGVAPLHF. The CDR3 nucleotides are TGTGCCACCAGCAGAGATAGGGCACAGGGGGTCGCACCCCTCCACTTT.

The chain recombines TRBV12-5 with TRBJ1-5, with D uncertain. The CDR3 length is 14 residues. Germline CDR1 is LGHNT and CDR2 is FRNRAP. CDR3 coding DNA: TGTGCCAGCAGTTTACTTCCAGCGGTGTCGCCCCAGCATTTT. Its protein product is CASSLLPAVSPQHF.